This TCR beta chain was found in a study of T cell responses to AZD1222 COVID-19 vaccine. Study-wide findings and caveats: Mostly white British, mostly female donors; authors suggested clonal diversity may be underestimated. Every sample of the repertoires postdated the peak T cell response.

Repertoires were generated with immunoSEQ multiplex PCR, while TCRdb's copy carries only in-frame clones and drops some. The table lists fewer than 120,000 clones, around 92% of them singletons. This CDR3 has 12 amino acids. With 1 base removed from V and 7 bases from J, the gap between germline ends came to 8 bases. From germline, CDR1 is SGHRS and CDR2 YFSETQ. Remarks on this clone: The antigen is undetermined.

The clonotype comes from an adult in good health. The chain carries TRBV5-1 and TRBJ1-1; D unresolved. The material sequenced was peripheral blood, taken on day 0 of AZD1222 vaccination. The CDR3 DNA reads TGCGCCAGCAGCTTGTCGGGTATTGAAGCTTTCTTT. Encoded protein: CASSLSGIEAFF.